This TCR beta chain was recovered during a study of neurological immune-mediated disorders. Whole-study results and caveats: Subjects shared no identical expanded-clone CDR3 amino acid sequences, suggesting private TCR-beta repertoires in all groups.

cDNA was made by 5'RACE with 10-nucleotide random UMIs. TCRdb reprocessed the 5' RACE reads via MiXCR and lists one record per CDR3 protein. The sample consists of some 77,000 distinct CDR3 sequences, roughly 9.5% of them appearing once. Ten or more counts support this clonotype. What it binds is not known. The unsorted libraries originated from 2 million PBMCs that had been stored at -80 C. Germline-derived CDR1 and CDR2 are MDHEN and SYDVKM. There are 17 residues in the CDR3. The V gene is TRBV28, the J gene TRBJ2-2, with 7 bases fitting TRBD2. The sequencing sample was made of PBMCs. This clonotype was sampled from a man aged 45-65 years in good health. Here the CDR3 reads CANIEIIVGRGSGELFF. CDR3 coding DNA: TGTGCAAATATAGAAATAATCGTAGGGAGGGGTTCCGGGGAGCTGTTTTTT. Together with reference TRBV28 and TRBJ2-2, the CDR3 gives the full variable domain: DVKVTQSSRYLVKRTGEKVFLECVQDMDHENMFWYRQDPGLGLRLIYFSYDVKMKEKGDIPEGYSVSREKKERFSLILESASTNQTSMYLCANIEIIVGRGSGELFFGEGSRLTVL.